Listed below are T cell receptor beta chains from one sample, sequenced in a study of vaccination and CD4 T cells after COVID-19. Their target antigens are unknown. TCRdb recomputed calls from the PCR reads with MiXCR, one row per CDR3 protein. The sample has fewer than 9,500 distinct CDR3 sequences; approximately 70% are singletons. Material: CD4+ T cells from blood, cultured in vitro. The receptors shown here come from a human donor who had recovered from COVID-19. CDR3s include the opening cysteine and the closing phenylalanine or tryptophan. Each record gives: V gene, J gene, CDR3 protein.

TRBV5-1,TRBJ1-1,CASSLMDTTEAFF
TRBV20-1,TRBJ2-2,CSARYQRESHTGELFF
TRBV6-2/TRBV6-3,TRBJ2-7,CASRPFIQTDRAYF
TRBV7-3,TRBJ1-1,CASSLTGGLEAFF
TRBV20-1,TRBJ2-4,CSAGPGTGVIGIQYF
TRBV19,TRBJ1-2,CASKKGDSPNYGYTF
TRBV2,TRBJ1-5,CASSDRAVDQPQHF
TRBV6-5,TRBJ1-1,CASSYSMTQLNTEAFF
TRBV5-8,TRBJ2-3,CASSFRGHSSSTDTQYF
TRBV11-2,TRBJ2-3,CASSLLLGYDTQYF
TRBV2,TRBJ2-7,CASSGDSLYEQYF
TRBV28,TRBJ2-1,CASSRSGGRGRGSSYNEQFF
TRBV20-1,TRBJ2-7,CSAPARSYEQYF
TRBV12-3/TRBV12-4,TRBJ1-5,CASSLGRIHQPQHF
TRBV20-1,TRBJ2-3,CSAQGGTDTQYF
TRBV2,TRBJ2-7,CASRRLVREQYF
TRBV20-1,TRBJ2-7,CSATRGARSYEQYF
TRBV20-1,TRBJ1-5,CSAPGRGNQPQHF
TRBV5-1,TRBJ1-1,CASSPQTGPSEAFF
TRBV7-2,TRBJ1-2,CASSLSGPRAGYTF
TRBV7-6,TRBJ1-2,CASSPGYNYGYTF
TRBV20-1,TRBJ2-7,CSARDRRGAAYEQYF
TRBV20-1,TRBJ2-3,CSDRGGADTQYF
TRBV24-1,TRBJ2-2,CATSERSSGRAYGELFF
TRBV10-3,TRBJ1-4,CASRLLPTGEKLFF
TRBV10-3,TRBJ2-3,CAITSGRPSSTDTQYF
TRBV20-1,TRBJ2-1,CSARDPVAGVSYNEQFF
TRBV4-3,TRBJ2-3,CASSQGSGTVTDTQYF
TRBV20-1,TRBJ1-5,CSANIRGSNQPQHF
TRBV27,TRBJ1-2,CASSPNPDTVYGYTF
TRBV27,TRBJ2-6,CASSLMPGRRSGANVLTF
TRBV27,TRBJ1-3,CASSLWTAGNTIYF
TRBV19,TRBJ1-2,CASKLGTQQYGYTF
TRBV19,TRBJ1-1,CASSISGGWGTEAFF
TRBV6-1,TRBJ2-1,CASSRAGNEQFF
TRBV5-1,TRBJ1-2,CASSLGVENYGYTF
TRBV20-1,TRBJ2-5,CSAIVRPETQYF
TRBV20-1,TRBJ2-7,CSARDSVRGGPDEQYF
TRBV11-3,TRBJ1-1,CASSSTGTNTEAFF
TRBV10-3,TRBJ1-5,CAISPDRDNQPQHF
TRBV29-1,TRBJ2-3,CSVKVYTDTQYF
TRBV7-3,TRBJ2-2,CASSLRLTGELFF
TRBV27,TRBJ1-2,CASSSEAASGGYTF
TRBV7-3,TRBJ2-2,CASSATGGSTGELFF
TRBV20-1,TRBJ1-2,CSASPGQGDPNYGYTF
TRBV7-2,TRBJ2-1,CASSADSSPEQFF
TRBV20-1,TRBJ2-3,CSAETRGLAGGRSTDTQYF